This T cell receptor beta chain came from a study of OX40 agonist ivuxolimab in advanced cancers. About the study: In this cohort, patients received ivuxolimab, an agonistic anti-OX40 (CD134) antibody.

Germline V gene sequence: CDR1 SGHNT, CDR2 YYREEE (reference sequence). The CDR3 has 16 residues. V was shortened by 4 bases and J by 5 bases, with 18 bases between the two germline ends. The assay was immunoSEQ multiplex PCR, and TCRdb's table has in-frame clones only and misses some. The repertoire includes roughly 40,000 clones, approximately 86% of them detected once, and around a fifth sits in the top ten. V usage is TRBV5-4 and J usage is TRBJ2-2; D is undetermined. The source of this sequence is an adult with an advanced solid tumor such as melanoma, head and neck, liver or kidney cancer. The sequences come from CD4+ or CD8+ T cells sorted from blood, collected in a trial of the OX40 agonist ivuxolimab. CDR3 nucleotides: TGTGCCAGCAGCCAATTGGACCGGGTAGGGACCGGGGAGCTGTTTTTT. This codes for CASSQLDRVGTGELFF. Using reference TRBV5-4 and TRBJ2-2 for the parts outside the CDR3, the full variable domain is ETGVTQSPTHLIKTRGQQVTLRCSSQSGHNTVSWYQQALGQGPQFIFQYYREEENGRGNFPPRFSGLQFPNYSSELNVNALELDDSALYLCASSQLDRVGTGELFFGEGSRLTVL.